These T cell receptor beta chains were read from a single sample in a study of T cell responses to AZD1222 COVID-19 vaccine. Data came from immunoSEQ multiplex PCR; TCRdb stores just in-frame clones and leaves some out. The sample has roughly 120,000 clones, roughly 90% seen once; the top ten hold 2% to 2.5%. The source was peripheral blood, collected 28 days after the second AZD1222 dose. All receptors derive from an adult who received the AZD1222 COVID-19 vaccine. Both conserved end residues are part of each CDR3. Fields, in order: clone size, V gene, D gene, J gene, CDR3 protein, CDR3 DNA. A D gene is named only where the DNA matches it firmly. A clone size is listed for some rows: how often the clone was seen (once, few, many), or a class if it is expanded.

-,TRBV6-5,-,TRBJ1-6,CASTRKQGSGSPLHF,TGTGCCAGCACCAGAAAACAGGGCTCGGGCTCACCCCTCCACTTT
-,TRBV15,TRBD1,TRBJ1-2,CATSRETGNGYTF,TGTGCCACCAGCAGGGAGACAGGGAATGGCTACACCTTC
-,TRBV6-5,-,TRBJ2-7,CASSPQWDGQYF,TGTGCCAGCAGTCCCCAGTGGGATGGGCAGTACTTC
-,TRBV27,-,TRBJ2-1,CASSATRGRTYNEQFF,TGTGCCAGCAGTGCCACACGGGGGCGAACCTACAATGAGCAGTTCTTC
-,TRBV19,TRBD1,TRBJ2-4,CASSSPGGAAKNIQYF,TGTGCCAGTAGTTCCCCAGGGGGCGCAGCCAAAAACATTCAGTACTTC
-,TRBV6-6,TRBD2,TRBJ2-7,CASSYRSGGGSYEQYF,TGTGCCAGCAGTTACAGAAGCGGGGGTGGCTCCTACGAGCAGTACTTC
once,TRBV18,-,TRBJ2-1,CASSPDYNEQFF,TGTGCCAGCTCACCGGACTACAATGAGCAGTTCTTC
-,TRBV7-2,TRBD1,TRBJ1-5,CASSLTGGGIQPQHF,TGTGCCAGCAGCTTAACAGGGGGCGGGATTCAGCCCCAGCATTTT
-,TRBV6-4,TRBD1,TRBJ2-2,CASSESSGGSTGELFF,TGTGCCAGCAGTGAATCCTCAGGGGGCTCCACCGGGGAGCTGTTTTTT
-,TRBV19,TRBD1,TRBJ2-5,CASSGTGTGETQYF,TGTGCCAGTAGTGGGACAGGGACGGGAGAGACCCAGTACTTC
-,TRBV5-1,-,TRBJ1-4,CASSQRGAGDEKLFF,TGCGCCAGCAGCCAACGTGGAGCAGGGGATGAAAAACTGTTTTTT
-,TRBV4-2,-,TRBJ2-6,CASSQGIGTYSGANVLTF,TGTGCCAGCAGCCAAGGGATCGGGACATACTCTGGGGCCAACGTCCTGACTTTC
-,TRBV6-1,TRBD1,TRBJ1-2,CASSENGGTGYGYTF,TGTGCCAGCAGTGAGAATGGAGGGACAGGGTATGGCTACACCTTC